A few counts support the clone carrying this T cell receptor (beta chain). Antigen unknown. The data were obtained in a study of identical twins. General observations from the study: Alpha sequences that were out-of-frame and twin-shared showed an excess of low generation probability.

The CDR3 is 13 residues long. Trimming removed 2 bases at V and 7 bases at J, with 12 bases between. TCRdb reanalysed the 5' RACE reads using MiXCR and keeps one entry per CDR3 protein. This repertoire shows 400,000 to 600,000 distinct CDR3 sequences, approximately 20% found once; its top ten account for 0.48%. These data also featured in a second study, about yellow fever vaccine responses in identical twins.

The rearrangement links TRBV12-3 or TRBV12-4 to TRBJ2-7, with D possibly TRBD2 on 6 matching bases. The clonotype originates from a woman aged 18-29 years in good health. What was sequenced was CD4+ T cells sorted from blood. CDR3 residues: CASSLPAGKEQYF. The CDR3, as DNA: TGTGCCAGCAGTTTACCAGCGGGCAAAGAGCAGTACTTC.